The 27 T cell receptor beta chains below were found in one sample sequenced in a study of cytomegalovirus exposure and HLA in healthy donors. The PCR employed 60 Vbeta primers together with 13 Jbeta primers. Profiling relied on immunoSEQ multiplex PCR, and the TCRdb table lists in-frame clones only, not all of them. The table lists roughly 120,000 clones, 55% to 75% of them singletons. The sequenced sample was PBMCs. The receptors come from a woman between 35 and 50 years old in good health and CMV-seropositive.

The chain couples TRBV27 to TRBJ2-7; tentatively, D is TRBD1 (5 bases). Trimming took off 6 bases at V and 6 bases at J, with 12 bases between the two ends. There are 12 residues in the CDR3. Looked up from germline, CDR1 is MNHEY and CDR2 is SMNVEV (reference sequence). CDR3 DNA: TGTGCCAGCAGCAGGGTTTTAGGCGAGCAGTACTTC. This translates into CASSRVLGEQYF.

The chain recombines TRBV5-1 with TRBJ2-1; TRBD2 is a possible D gene (6 bases). There are 15 residues in the CDR3. Germline V gives CDR1 SGHRS, CDR2 YFSETQ. V was pared by 0 bases and J by 9 bases, with 16 bases between. CDR3 in amino acids: CASSLVPLGGGEQFF. The CDR3 bases are TGCGCCAGCAGCTTGGTCCCTTTGGGGGGAGGTGAGCAGTTCTTC.

V usage is TRBV7-8 and J usage is TRBJ2-2; 7 bases align to TRBD2. Germline V gene sequence: CDR1 SGHVS, CDR2 FQNEAQ. The CDR3 consists of 16 residues. With V trimmed by 1 base and J by 6 bases, 8 bases remained unmatched. CDR3 protein: CASSLDGGSKSGELFF. CDR3 nucleotides: TGTGCCAGCAGCTTAGATGGCGGGAGTAAGTCCGGGGAGCTGTTTTTT.

The V call is TRBV25-1, the J call TRBJ2-7; 8 bases agree with TRBD1. In germline, CDR1 is MGHDK, CDR2 SYGVNS. The CDR3 contains 13 residues. The V gene end was trimmed by 6 bases and the J gene end by 3 bases; junction bases not matched to a gene: 4. The CDR3 DNA reads TGTGCCAGCAGGGGACAGGCGCTCTACGAGCAGTACTTC. This codes for CASRGQALYEQYF.

The V and J genes are TRBV2 and TRBJ1-5; 11 bases agree with TRBD1. Germline-derived CDR1 and CDR2 are SNHLY and FYNNEI. After removal of 5 bases from V and 1 base from J, the junction contained 1 base not matched to a gene. This CDR3 spans 15 amino acids. The CDR3 loop reads CASSRDRGSNQPQHF. CDR3 DNA sequence: TGTGCCAGCAGTAGGGACAGGGGGAGCAATCAGCCCCAGCATTTT.

In this sample, this clone turned up once. This chain connects TRBV4-2 to TRBJ2-1; perhaps TRBD2 as D (6 bases). The CDR3 loop spans 15 amino acids. The V end lost 0 bases, the J end lost 6 bases, and 12 bases lay between the germline ends. Germline V CDR1 and CDR2: LGHNA, YNFKEQ. The CDR3 here is CASSQDSGLSNEQFF. For the CDR3, the DNA is TGTGCCAGCAGCCAAGATAGCGGTTTGAGCAATGAGCAGTTCTTC.

In nucleotides, the CDR3 is TGTGCCAGCAGCTTCAGGACAGGGGGCAACTACGAGCAGTACTTC. Translation: CASSFRTGGNYEQYF. The chain couples TRBV5-6 to TRBJ2-7, with 11 bases fitting TRBD1. Germline V gives CDR1 SGHDT, CDR2 YYEEEE. CDR3 length equals 15 residues. J lost 3 bases, V lost 2 bases, and 4 bases had no gene match.

The rearrangement joins TRBV2 to TRBJ2-2, with 9 nucleotides matching TRBD2. The V and J ends lost 6 bases and 2 bases, in that order; junction bases with no gene match: 4. The germline gives CDR1 SNHLY, CDR2 FYNNEI. The CDR3 sequence is 15 residues long. CDR3 nucleotide sequence: TGTGCCAGCAGAAGACTAGCGGTCAACACCGGGGAGCTGTTTTTT. Protein sequence: CASRRLAVNTGELFF. Full variable domain (remainder filled in from reference TRBV2 and TRBJ2-2): EPEVTQTPSHQVTQMGQEVILRCVPISNHLYFYWYRQILGQKVEFLVSFYNNEISEKSEIFDDQFSVERPDGSNFTLKIRSTKLEDSAMYFCASRRLAVNTGELFFGEGSRLTVL.

The chain is built from TRBV4-1 and TRBJ2-7, with D perhaps matching TRBD2 (7 bases). This CDR3 has 15 amino acids. Germline V CDR1 and CDR2: MGHRA, YSYEKL. V lost 1 base and J lost 3, with 13 bases in between. As DNA, the CDR3 is TGCGCCAGCAGCCAAGTAAGGGGGGGCCTCTACGAGCAGTACTTC. Translation gives CASSQVRGGLYEQYF.

The chain's CDR3 is CASSELLAGGEETQYF. In nucleotides, the CDR3 is TGTGCCAGCAGTGAACTTCTAGCGGGAGGGGAGGAGACCCAGTACTTC. This chain joins TRBV6-1 and TRBJ2-5; TRBD2 aligns across 12 bases. CDR1 and CDR2 from the germline V gene are MNHNS and SASEGT. V gave up 2 bases and J gave up 5 bases; unmatched junction bases: 6. The CDR3 runs to 16 residues.

This clone is medium-sized by share. A much larger clonotype is one base distant, so this may be a read error. V gene TRBV7-9 combines with J gene TRBJ2-2; 10 positions agree with TRBD2. The V gene's germline CDR1 is SEHNR and CDR2 FQNEAQ (reference sequence). The CDR3 runs to 19 residues. The CDR3 DNA reads as TGTTCCAGCAGTGGGAGTGCTAGCGGGAGACACGCGGACACCGGGGAGCTGTTTTTT. Amino acids: CSSSGSASGRHADTGELFF.

V and J are TRBV29-1 and TRBJ2-7, with TRBD1 matching 8 bases. CDR3 size: 13 residues. After removal of 6 bases from V and 2 bases from J, the junction contained 6 bases not matched to a gene. Germline-derived CDR1 and CDR2 are SQVTM and ANQGSEA. The CDR3 DNA reads as TGCAGCGTCGGACAGGGAGTTACCTACGAGCAGTACTTC. Translation: CSVGQGVTYEQYF.

The rearrangement links TRBV2 to TRBJ1-2; 7 bases are shared with TRBD1. This CDR3 is built from 14 residues. J was trimmed by 5 bases and V by 4 bases; bases with no gene match: 7. Per germline, CDR1 SNHLY and CDR2 FYNNEI. CDR3 loop: CASSVYRGHYGYTF. DNA of the CDR3: TGTGCCAGCAGTGTGTACAGGGGTCATTATGGCTACACCTTC. Drawing the rest from reference TRBV2 and TRBJ1-2, the complete variable domain is EPEVTQTPSHQVTQMGQEVILRCVPISNHLYFYWYRQILGQKVEFLVSFYNNEISEKSEIFDDQFSVERPDGSNFTLKIRSTKLEDSAMYFCASSVYRGHYGYTFGSGTRLTVV.

J is TRBJ1-5 and V is TRBV6-1, with 9 nucleotides matching TRBD1. The CDR3 loop spans 17 amino acids. The germline V gene encodes CDR1 MNHNS and CDR2 SASEGT. The V segment lost 2 bases and the J segment 2 bases; nucleotides outside the gene matches: 7. CDR3 loop: CASSEWDRDMGNQPQHF. The CDR3 coding sequence is TGTGCCAGCAGTGAATGGGACAGGGATATGGGCAATCAGCCCCAGCATTTT.

The V gene is TRBV11-2, the J gene TRBJ2-1; 8 bases agree with TRBD2. After removal of 0 bases from V and 10 bases from J, the junction contained 8 bases not matched to a gene. This CDR3 has 15 amino acids. The germline V gene has CDR1 SGHAT and CDR2 FQNNGV. The CDR3 DNA follows: TGTGCCAGCAGCTTAGAGAGGGGACTAGTCGGCGAGCAGTTCTTC. Translated, it gives CASSLERGLVGEQFF.

The gene calls are TRBV7-2 and TRBJ1-5; the D gene is possibly TRBD1 (6 bases). Germline assignment: CDR1 SGHTA and CDR2 FQGNSA. The V gene lost 3 bases and the J gene lost 4 bases, with 7 bases spanning the gap. The CDR3 has 13 amino acids. Here the CDR3 reads CASSFTGNQPQHF. The CDR3 nucleotides are TGTGCCAGCAGCTTTACAGGGAATCAGCCCCAGCATTTT.

The table lists this clone with a few counts. The CDR3 DNA follows: TGTGCCAGCAGTGGGGACAGGCTGACTGTCTCTGGGGCCAACGTCCTGACTTTC. It translates to CASSGDRLTVSGANVLTF. V usage is TRBV27 and J usage is TRBJ2-6; the match to TRBD1 covers 8 bases. The CDR3 consists of 18 residues. Germline V gene lookup returns CDR1 MNHEY and CDR2 SMNVEV (reference sequence). The ends lost 5 bases at V and 0 bases at J; junction bases unmatched: 9.

This rearrangement joins TRBV30 to TRBJ1-2, with D possibly being TRBD1 (6 bases). CDR1 is GTSNPN and CDR2 is SVGIG in the germline V gene (reference sequence). The CDR3 loop spans 13 amino acids. The ends were cut back, 3 bases at V and 8 bases at J, with 16 bases in the middle. The CDR3 DNA reads TGTGCCTGGAGCTTTGGGGGGGGCGAGGGCTACACCTTC. Translating gives CAWSFGGGEGYTF.

This clone was observed a few times. This chain connects TRBV15 to TRBJ2-7; 11 positions agree with TRBD2. CDR1 and CDR2 from the germline V gene are LNHNV and YYDKDF (reference sequence). This CDR3 spans 15 amino acids. With 5 bases clipped from V and 4 bases from J, the junction kept 7 bases outside the gene matches. This CDR3 is CATSRNLAGGYEQYF. For the CDR3, the DNA is TGTGCCACCAGCCGAAATCTAGCGGGAGGTTACGAGCAGTACTTC.

The chain carries TRBV19 and TRBJ2-2; weak D call: TRBD2 (5 bases). Germline V gives CDR1 LNHDA, CDR2 SQIVND (reference sequence). The CDR3 extends over 17 amino acids. V shed 1 base and J shed 0 bases, with 12 bases lying between them. In DNA form, the CDR3 reads TGTGCCAGTAGTATAGTCGGCGGACTCTCGAACACCGGGGAGCTGTTTTTT. This translates into CASSIVGGLSNTGELFF.

This clone was recorded a few times. The chain carries TRBV5-8 and TRBJ2-5; unclear D gene. CDR1 and CDR2 from the germline V gene are SGHTS and YDEGEE. CDR3 length: 13 amino acids. V was trimmed by 0 bases and J by 5 bases, leaving 8 bases between them. The CDR3, as DNA: TGTGCCAGCAGCTTGGACAGTCCGGAGACCCAGTACTTC. Translation: CASSLDSPETQYF.

The V call is TRBV11-3, the J call TRBJ2-1, with 7 bases identical to TRBD2. Germline V lookup: CDR1 SGHNT, CDR2 YENEEA. The CDR3 has 16 residues. Unmatched junction bases numbered 6, after V lost 0 bases and J lost 4 bases. The CDR3 spells CASSLERENGYNEQFF. CDR3 sequence (DNA): TGTGCCAGCAGCTTAGAGCGGGAGAACGGGTACAATGAGCAGTTCTTC.

The V call is TRBV19, the J call TRBJ1-5; no clear D. With 5 bases removed from V and 2 bases from J, the gap between germline ends came to 16 bases. The CDR3 runs 16 residues. Germline CDR1 reads LNHDA; CDR2 reads SQIVND (reference sequence). CDR3 residues: CASSSAGPEGNQPQHF. In DNA, the CDR3 is TGTGCCAGTAGTTCCGCGGGTCCCGAGGGCAATCAGCCCCAGCATTTT.

This clone has just one count. The chain couples TRBV7-8 to TRBJ2-4, with a possible D match to TRBD1 (5 bases). Trimming left V 5 bases short and J 5 bases short, with 19 bases between. Germline lookup yields CDR1 SGHVS and CDR2 FQNEAQ. The CDR3 sequence is 16 residues long. CDR3 sequence reads: CASSLILSTGQNIQYF. CDR3 nucleotide sequence: TGTGCCAGCAGCCTCATTCTTAGTACAGGTCAAAACATTCAGTACTTC.

The V call is TRBV5-1, the J call TRBJ2-1, with TRBD2 identical over 11 bases. The CDR3 covers 16 residues. The germline V gene has CDR1 SGHRS and CDR2 YFSETQ. Germline trimming cut 3 bases from V and 3 bases from J; bases unmatched to any gene: 5. CDR3 amino acids: CASSWGLAAIYNEQFF. The CDR3 coding sequence is TGCGCCAGCAGCTGGGGACTAGCGGCAATCTACAATGAGCAGTTCTTC.

This clone was seen a few times. The chain is built from TRBV7-2 and TRBJ2-5, with no clear D. Germline V gene data show CDR1 as SGHTA and CDR2 as FQGNSA. This CDR3 spans 13 amino acids. Trimming left V 5 bases short and J 2 bases short, with 9 bases between. DNA of the CDR3: TGTGCCAGCAGCCCGCAGACACAAGAGACCCAGTACTTC. Amino acids: CASSPQTQETQYF. Full variable domain (outside the CDR3, taken from reference TRBV7-2 and TRBJ2-5): GAGVSQSPSNKVTEKGKDVELRCDPISGHTALYWYRQSLGQGLEFLIYFQGNSAPDKSGLPSDRFSAERTGGSVSTLTIQRTQQEDSAVYLCASSPQTQETQYFGPGTRLLVL.

The chain is built from TRBV5-1 and TRBJ1-3, with D uncertain. Germline V gene data show CDR1 as SGHRS and CDR2 as YFSETQ. CDR3 length: 14 residues. The V end was cut by 0 bases, the J end by 4 bases, with 8 bases between. The CDR3 here is CASSLGPSGNTIYF. The CDR3 coding sequence is TGCGCCAGCAGCTTGGGGCCCTCGGGAAACACCATATATTTT.